The T cell receptor beta chain under discussion was sequenced for a study of Graves' ophthalmopathy and Graves' hyperthyroidism. This clonotype was counted many times. Its specificity is unknown. Excluded: other autoimmune disease, uncontrolled infection, pregnancy or lactation. What supplied the PBMCs was more than 7.5 ml of fresh peripheral blood. Whole-study findings and limits: Blood also contained most of the expanded thyroid clonotypes above 0.001 frequency. Sensitivity reached about 70% and specificity approximately 72% when the model predicted ophthalmopathy progression.

Investigators amplified TCR beta CDR3 regions from RNA transcripts. RT-PCR in the first round used HTBI primers; a second-round multiplex PCR followed. TCRdb re-analysed the multiplex PCR reads in MiXCR, keeping a single row per CDR3 protein. The sample lists roughly 480,000 distinct CDR3 sequences; roughly an eighth were seen once. V was clipped by 5 bases and J by 2 bases, with 18 bases between them. The CDR3 runs 16 residues. This TCR derives from a young woman with Graves' ophthalmopathy. The rearrangement joins TRBV12-3 or TRBV12-4 to TRBJ1-1; tentative D call: TRBD1 (5 bases). Sequences were obtained from blood. CDR3: CASSGGGNTQNTEAFF. CDR3 sequence (DNA): TGTGCCAGCAGTGGGGGAGGTAACACCCAAAACACTGAAGCTTTCTTT.